The present entry profiles one T cell receptor beta chain with its context. The specificity of this receptor is unknown. Base qualities are not provided; no much larger clone lies one nucleotide away. These data originate in a study of blood T cells in healthy people across ages (dated by TCRdb to 2015 to 2017). Study-level background: In model experiments, template switching captured roughly one uniquely barcoded TCR beta cDNA molecule for every two T cells. Using deep sequencing normalized with unique cDNA molecular identifiers, the study measured how TCR beta repertoire diversity changes with age. The study analyzed two additional independent replicas of 1 million unique cDNA reads from the same blood draw for two donors, one aged 18 to 30 and one aged 80 or older. To avoid experimental bias, donors of different ages were distributed randomly across sequencing lanes. The donors were split into four age groups: young (average 16 years), middle-aged (about 40), aged (roughly 68) and long-lived (roughly 80).

The library was obtained by 5' RACE. The run used an Illumina HiSeq 2500. A second 7 to 11 cycle PCR used a sample-barcoded 5' primer and a J-beta primer mix. A unique molecular identifier was introduced onto each TCR beta cDNA molecule by a template-switch 5' adaptor carrying 12 random nucleotides. Each sample yielded at least 3 million CDR3-containing paired-end reads. The Mint cDNA synthesis kit, primed by a TRBC-specific oligonucleotide, was used to synthesize first-strand cDNA from all RNA. All cDNA was treated with uracil-DNA glycosylase and then went through a first 18-cycle PCR with the universal primers M1SS and BC2_uni_R. Under the source paper's analysis protocol: Each sample was normalized by randomly selecting 1 million high-quality reads, each carrying a distinct molecular identifier. Instead of being binned into consensus sequences, reads that shared molecular identifiers were thrown out. MiTCR, set to a Q25 quality threshold and the strictest error-elimination algorithm, was used for CDR3 identification, clonotype clustering and error correction. A nonparametric unseen species model with Euler transformation was used to estimate a lower bound on total TCR beta diversity. TCRdb applied fastp at Q25 and MiXCR to the public reads, then kept only in-frame beta chains. Every CDR3 protein is listed once, alongside the most common genes and DNA of its rows. TCRdb, not the authors, supplied the V and J calls. This sample is represented by 890,000 or so distinct CDR3 sequences; 55% to 65% of them were singletons. The ten largest account for 25% to 35% of the sample.

Donors were about 36 systemically healthy Caucasian individuals from Russia aged 6 to 90 years. Around 9.8 milliliters of peripheral blood were collected from each donor into EDTA-treated Vacutainer tubes. PBMCs were isolated by Ficoll-Paque density-gradient centrifugation, with at least 7 million obtained per sample. Total RNA was extracted from PBMCs with Trizol reagent, with at least 6 micrograms obtained per sample. For every donor, an aliquot of PBMCs went through flow cytometry to measure the percentages of naive CD45RAhigh/CD27high T cells. CDR1 and CDR2 are read off the germline V gene (reference sequence) as MNHEY and SMNVEV. Relative to germline, V is 2 bases shorter and J is 0 bases shorter, with 13 bases between their ends. From the cysteine up to the phenylalanine, the CDR3 has a length of 17 residues. The retained sequence is limited to the CDR3, 51 bases, with the frame set at the first base.

Here is what the overall study found, with its caveats: Estimates of total diversity based on one million sequenced T cells were regarded as lower bounds and as underestimates. As age increased, observed TCR beta diversity per million T cells dropped in a roughly linear way, and a significant reduction was already evident by age about 36. There was a strong correlation between observed TCR beta diversity and the percentage of naive T cells measured by flow cytometry. Compared with the aged group, more naive CD4+ T cells, fewer expanded clones and increased TCR diversity were shown by the long-lived group, suggesting age selection. Because donor CMV infection status was unknown, age-related changes in expanded clonotypes were potentially confounded. Because profiling used bulk unsorted PBMCs, naive and antigen-experienced compartments could not be compared conclusively.

Recombination linked TRBV27 to TRBJ1-4, with an unclear D gene assignment. Input material: blood. This clonotype originated in a man aged 25-40 years in good health. DNA sequence: TGTGCCAGCAGTTTAGACGGGCTGGGTGCAACTAATGAAAAACTGTTTTTT. Its product reads: CASSLDGLGATNEKLFF.